This entry lists 21 T cell receptor beta chains sequenced from one sample in a study of tumor-infiltrating lymphocytes in primary liver carcinoma. Reverse transcription of roughly 480 ng total RNA with a constant-region primer produced TCR beta cDNA. ARM-PCR, slightly modified, supplied the TCR beta libraries through three nested multiplex PCR rounds. TRBV1-TRBV30 forward and Cbeta reverse primers drove the first two approximately 10-cycle rounds. In TCRdb, the multiplex PCR reads were re-called with MiXCR into one record per CDR3 protein. The data show under 200,000 distinct CDR3 sequences, around 60% seen once. RNA was extracted from whole blood without cell sorting, alongside germline DNA. The sequencing sample was made of peripheral blood. The receptors derive from a woman aged 55-70 years with primary liver carcinoma and hepatitis B virus infection.

The chain links TRBV7-8 to TRBJ2-1; D uncertain. Germline V gene sequence: CDR1 SGHVS, CDR2 FQNEAQ. Trimming cost V 8 bases and J 0 bases, with 11 bases left between them. CDR3 length: 14 amino acids. DNA of the CDR3: TGTGCCAGCCGCCCCTTGTACTCCTACAATGAGCAGTTCTTC. Its translation: CASRPLYSYNEQFF.

In its sample, this clonotype was seen a few times. V is TRBV28 and J is TRBJ1-5, with D possibly matching TRBD1 (5 bases). The V end was cut by 6 bases, the J end by 10 bases, with 22 bases between. Per germline, CDR1 MDHEN and CDR2 SYDVKM. The CDR3 spans 15 residues. The chain's CDR3 is CASSTPGRAREPQHF. In nucleotides, the CDR3 is TGTGCCAGCAGCACTCCGGGACGGGCTCGGGAACCCCAGCATTTT.

On this clonotype itself: A read error may produce the germline difference seen at one junction end. The J gene is TRBJ2-3, the V gene TRBV6-5; TRBD2 agrees at 9 bases. This CDR3 is built from 18 residues. Germline CDR1 MNHEY, CDR2 SVGAGI. CDR3 sequence (DNA): TGTGTCAGCAGTTACCGCCTTCCGTCAGGCGGGAGGGCTGATACGCAGTATTTT. Protein sequence: CVSSYRLPSGGRADTQYF.

This clonotype was recorded at least ten times. The rearrangement joins TRBV6-1 to TRBJ2-7; a weak D match, TRBD1 (5 bases). Germline assignment: CDR1 MNHNS and CDR2 SASEGT. The CDR3 totals 15 residues. The V and J ends lost 4 bases and 0 bases respectively, with 13 bases between them. As DNA, the CDR3 is TGTGCCAGCAGTGGTTTTGGCAGGGACTCCTACGAGCAGTACTTC. It translates to CASSGFGRDSYEQYF.

This clonotype was observed at least ten times. CDR3 nucleotide sequence: TGTGCCAGCAGGCAGGGACGGTTCAACGAGCAGTACTTC. Its translation: CASRQGRFNEQYF. The chain employs TRBV6-1 and TRBJ2-7; TRBD1 or TRBD2 may be the D gene (5 bases each). Germline V CDR1 and CDR2: MNHNS, SASEGT. CDR3 length: 13 residues. Trimming took off 6 bases at V and 5 bases at J, with 14 bases between the two ends.

With respect to this clonotype: The CDR3 does not close with the conserved phenylalanine or tryptophan, likely indicating a read error. This chain connects TRBV12-3 or TRBV12-4 to TRBJ1-1; unclear D gene. This CDR3 spans 14 amino acids. The CDR3 nucleotides read TGCGCCAGCAGTCCATTCAGTGGGAACACTGAAGCTTTCTCT. It is translated as CASSPFSGNTEAFS.

Many counts were recorded for this clonotype. The chain carries TRBV4-2 and TRBJ2-5; D ambiguous. Deletions cut 0 bases from V and 5 bases from J, with 13 bases between. Germline V lookup: CDR1 LGHNA, CDR2 YNFKEQ. The CDR3 totals 15 residues. The CDR3 spells CASSQEPRGPETQYF. Here the CDR3 DNA reads TGTGCCAGCAGCCAAGAGCCTCGAGGTCCGGAGACCCAGTACTTC.

Of note for this clonotype: The CDR3 ends on some other residue instead of the conserved phenylalanine or tryptophan, so this is likely a read error. This chain connects TRBV11-2 to TRBJ2-7; D may match TRBD1 or TRBD2 (5 bases each). This CDR3 spans 16 amino acids. Trimming took 0 bases from V and 2 from J, leaving 14 bases between them. Germline assignment: CDR1 SGHAT and CDR2 FQNNGV. CDR3 bases: TGTGCCAGCAGCTTAGAAAGGGGACCGACCCCCTACGAGCAGTACTAC. Protein sequence: CASSLERGPTPYEQYY.

Remarks on this clonotype: Possible read error: a much larger clone is one base away. The rearrangement joins TRBV6-2 or TRBV6-3 to TRBJ2-2; D not certain. This CDR3 has 15 amino acids. The germline V gene encodes CDR1 MNHEY and CDR2 SVGEGT. The CDR3 reads CTSTRPTVYTGELFF. The CDR3 nucleotides are TGTACCAGCACAAGGCCCACCGTATACACCGGGGAGCTGTTTTTT.

J is TRBJ2-7 and V is TRBV5-1; D is tentatively TRBD1 or TRBD2 (5 bases each). CDR1 and CDR2 from the germline V gene are SGHRS and YFSETQ. The CDR3 loop spans 15 amino acids. In DNA form, the CDR3 reads TGCGCTAACAGCTCCGGGACGATGGGGTACTACGAGCAGTACTTC. Protein sequence: CANSSGTMGYYEQYF.

Concerning this clonotype: The junction does not match germline at one end; this may be a read error. The rearrangement uses TRBV10-3 and TRBJ2-3; D uncertain. Per germline, CDR1 ENHRY and CDR2 SYGVKD. The CDR3 is made up of 12 amino acids. The CDR3 bases are TGTGTCATCAGTGAGAGGACAGATACGCAGTATTTT. Residues: CVISERTDTQYF.

As concerns this clonotype: A much larger clone differs by one base, so this may be a read error. This rearrangement joins TRBV11-1 to TRBJ2-7; TRBD2 matches 10 bases. This CDR3 spans 14 amino acids. The V gene's germline CDR1 is SGHAT and CDR2 FQDESV (reference sequence). V gave up 5 bases and J gave up 5 bases; unmatched junction bases: 6. The CDR3 DNA is TGTGCCAGCAGCCCAGCGGGAGGGCCTAACGAGCAGTACTTC. This sequence encodes CASSPAGGPNEQYF. Full variable domain (rest looked up from reference TRBV11-1 and TRBJ2-7): EAEVAQSPRYKITEKSQAVAFWCDPISGHATLYWYRQILGQGPELLVQFQDESVVDDSQLPKDRFSAERLKGVDSTLKIQPAELGDSAMYLCASSPAGGPNEQYFGPGTRLTVT.

Worth noting for this clonotype: The germline gene is not matched at one end of the junction; a read error may be the cause. The V call is TRBV11-3, the J call TRBJ2-1; 9 nucleotides line up with TRBD2. Per the germline V gene, CDR1 is SGHNT and CDR2 is YENEEA. The CDR3 consists of 15 residues. The CDR3: CASCLGASGKLEQFF. The DNA for the CDR3 is TGCGCCAGCTGCTTAGGAGCTAGCGGGAAGCTTGAGCAGTTCTTC.

The sample holds many counts of this clonotype. This chain uses TRBV6-1 with TRBJ1-2; D gene unclear. V was cut by 2 bases and J by 8 bases, with 15 bases left in between. The CDR3 runs 14 residues. CDR1 and CDR2 (germline): MNHNS, SASEGT. The CDR3 is CASSERSGRNGYTF. CDR3 bases: TGTGCCAGCAGTGAACGGTCCGGGCGCAACGGCTACACCTTC.

Details on this clonotype: A read error is possible here, since a much larger clone lies one base away. The chain carries TRBV29-1 and TRBJ2-3; possibly TRBD1 for D (6 bases). The CDR3 runs 12 residues. The V gene lost 5 bases and the J gene lost 5 bases, with 11 bases spanning the gap. The germline gives CDR1 SQVTM, CDR2 ANQGSEA. CDR3 sequence: CSVLTGIDTQYF. DNA of the CDR3: TGCAGCGTTTTGACAGGCATAGATACGCAGTATTTT.

A few counts support this clonotype. The gene calls are TRBV28 and TRBJ1-2; weak D call: TRBD1 (6 bases). The length of the CDR3 is 12 residues. Trimming cost V 6 bases and J 4 bases, with 9 bases left between them. Germline V lookup: CDR1 MDHEN, CDR2 SYDVKM. CDR3 DNA: TGTGCCAGCAGAACAGGGACCTATGGCTACACCTTC. It yields the protein CASRTGTYGYTF.

Remarks on this clonotype: A junction end diverges from the germline sequence, so it may reflect a read error. The gene calls are TRBV7-8 and TRBJ2-1; 12 nucleotides match TRBD2. Germline CDR1 and CDR2: SGHVS and FQNEAQ. The CDR3 is made up of 16 amino acids. CDR3 protein: CASSPRLAGAYNEQLF. CDR3 nucleotides: TGTGCCAGCAGCCCCAGACTAGCGGGGGCCTACAATGAGCAGCTCTTC.

Worth noting for this clonotype: The junction does not match germline at one end; this may be a read error. The chain couples TRBV11-2 to TRBJ2-7; D call uncertain. CDR3 length equals 11 residues. Germline V lookup: CDR1 SGHAT, CDR2 FQNNGV. CDR3 sequence: CASMVSYEQYF. The CDR3 region has the DNA TGTGCAAGCATGGTTTCCTACGAGCAGTACTTC.

Concerning this clonotype itself: A read error is possible here, since a much larger clone lies one base away. The chain links TRBV30 to TRBJ2-7; maybe TRBD2 (6 bases). The CDR3 contains 13 residues. Germline CDR1 GTSNPN, CDR2 SVGIG (reference sequence). CDR3 sequence (DNA): TGTCCCTGGAATTGGGGGAGGACCTACGAGCAGTACTTC. Translating gives CPWNWGRTYEQYF.

As for this clonotype: A junction end diverges from the germline sequence, so it may reflect a read error. V and J are TRBV28 and TRBJ1-2; 8 nucleotides match TRBD1. Looked up from germline, CDR1 is MDHEN and CDR2 is SYDVKM. The CDR3 has 15 amino acids. The DNA for the CDR3 is TGTGCTAGCAGACCGGACACCCCAGGGGGCGCCGGCTACACCTTC. It specifies CASRPDTPGGAGYTF.

This clonotype was counted once. The chain recombines TRBV5-1 with TRBJ1-3; D ambiguous. The V gene's germline CDR1 is SGHRS and CDR2 YFSETQ. This CDR3 has 12 amino acids. Trimming left V 1 base short and J 3 bases short, with 2 bases between. As DNA, the CDR3 is TGCGCCAGCAGCTTGTTTGGAAACACCATATATTTT. Protein product: CASSLFGNTIYF.